The clone carrying this T cell receptor (beta chain) was observed a single time. This record belongs to a study of T cell responses to AZD1222 COVID-19 vaccine. TCRdb's copy holds only in-frame clones and misses some; the assay was immunoSEQ multiplex PCR. The table includes 100,000 to 150,000 clones, about 90% detected once. V was clipped by 6 bases and J by 1 base; unmatched bases: 14. Germline values: CDR1 SGHNT, CDR2 YYREEE (reference sequence). The CDR3 is 18 residues long. This specimen consisted of peripheral blood, obtained on day 0 of AZD1222 vaccination. The rearrangement links TRBV5-4 to TRBJ2-1; 9 bases match TRBD2. The TCR sequence derives from an adult in good health. For the CDR3, the DNA is TGTGCCAGCATCGGGGGAGCGGGAGGCCCCCTTTCCTACAATGAGCAGTTCTTC. It translates to CASIGGAGGPLSYNEQFF.